A selection of T cell receptor beta chains follows, all from one sample in a study of cytomegalovirus exposure and HLA in healthy donors. The assay was immunoSEQ multiplex PCR, and TCRdb's table has in-frame clones only and misses some. The sample has 70,000 to 95,000 clones, approximately 80% seen once; the top ten hold around 2%. Sequences were obtained from PBMCs. These receptors were collected from a man between 18 and 35 years old in good health and CMV-seronegative. CDR3s leave out the opening cysteine and the closing phenylalanine or tryptophan.

J gene	V gene	CDR3 protein
TRBJ2-7	TRBV29-1	SGRQGADSYEQY
TRBJ2-7	TRBV7-2	ASSLAGGGDYEQY
TRBJ2-5	TRBV7-9	ASSLAGETQY
TRBJ1-1	TRBV11-3	ASSLGQGNAEAF
TRBJ1-1	TRBV5-1	ASSLAWAAGTEAF
TRBJ2-3	TRBV5-1	ASSFQSTDTQY
TRBJ2-3	TRBV10-1	ASSESRLSGGADTQY
TRBJ1-2	TRBV6-1	ASFGTGNYGYT
TRBJ1-2	TRBV5-8	ASSLYDRGVYYGYT
TRBJ1-3	TRBV7-9	SSSTQGNTIY
TRBJ2-6	TRBV5-1	ATAPGQLQWANVLT
TRBJ1-5	TRBV29-1	SASEGLLGNQPQH
TRBJ2-2	TRBV11-3	ASSLSSAGELF
TRBJ2-7	TRBV2	ASSEGGTSPY
TRBJ2-3	TRBV19	ASDAAQGNTQY
.	TRBV5-1	ASSFSLAGNEQY
TRBJ1-1	TRBV5-6	ASSFDRMNTEAF
TRBJ1-1	TRBV5-1	ASSVGQSNTEAF
TRBJ1-5	TRBV6-5	ASSYRENQPQH
TRBJ2-7	TRBV2	ASSDRGAAGYEQY
TRBJ1-1	TRBV2	ASSDARAAEAF
TRBJ2-7	TRBV27	ASTRIRGTDRVPYEQY
TRBJ1-5	TRBV2	ASSGAGNQPQH
TRBJ2-3	TRBV5-1	ASSLDRTSGTDTQY
TRBJ1-1	TRBV27	ASLNRMNTEAF
TRBJ1-1	TRBV7-9	SSSSGTGPNFNTEAF
TRBJ1-3	TRBV6-6	ASNAGSSGNTIY
TRBJ1-1	TRBV5-1	ASRVSGANTEAF
TRBJ2-7	TRBV6-1	ASSPPYERGPRY
TRBJ2-5	TRBV5-1	ASSPRIAGAQETQY
TRBJ1-2	TRBV6-6	ASRLQGAFYGYT
TRBJ2-2	TRBV6-4	ASSDSPGLAAGELF
TRBJ1-4	TRBV7-9	SSSLGQTNEKLF
TRBJ2-3	TRBV5-8	ASSPIAGGTDTQY
TRBJ1-4	TRBV6-5	ASRFTQGGEKLF
TRBJ2-2	TRBV6-5	ASSYDEGAGGELF
TRBJ2-3	TRBV5-1	ASSRGSASTDTQY
TRBJ2-7	TRBV4-2	ASSQYPGTSGGHQSYEQY
TRBJ1-3	TRBV27	ASSSRWSVSGNTIY
TRBJ2-5	TRBV29-1	SVLPSGGIKTQY
TRBJ2-1	TRBV2	ASSSDWNEQF
TRBJ2-2	TRBV9	ASSLHRTSGGAKKGGTGELF
TRBJ1-1	TRBV5-5	ASSHTPGIGNTEAF
TRBJ2-7	TRBV10-2	ASSVEDEQY
TRBJ1-6	TRBV6-5	ASSLRGPDNSPLH
TRBJ2-1	TRBV11-2	ASSLEAEGYNEQF
TRBJ1-6	TRBV7-2	ASSRSPDRNNSPLH
TRBJ2-7	TRBV11-3	ASSLGEGTGSYEQY
TRBJ1-2	TRBV2	ASSRNVEAPYGYT
TRBJ2-1	TRBV13	ASSLEGTSGAEQF
TRBJ2-1	TRBV19	ASSLPGRRGGGSYNEQF
TRBJ1-1	TRBV2	ASRANTEAF
TRBJ2-7	TRBV10-3	AIKTSGGEPYEQY
TRBJ1-2	TRBV6-1	ASSGDRNYGYT
TRBJ2-5	TRBV11-2	ASRPVRGTQETQY
TRBJ1-2	TRBV18	ASSPPAGRAYGYT
TRBJ1-4	TRBV5-6	ASSLPVTNEKLF
TRBJ2-7	TRBV6-1	ASSDLIRDLNYEQY
TRBJ2-5	TRBV14	ASSHQRGLIQETQY